The entry that follows covers one TCR beta chain sequence. Its target is not known. UMI-labeled TRB cDNA libraries were prepared by 5' RACE. One entry per CDR3 protein, without DNA, is what TCRdb gives after re-calling the 5' RACE reads. With tens of thousands of distinct CDR3 sequences in the sample, the ten largest clones hold approximately 1.6%. This record belongs to a study of CXCR3-negative and CXCR3-positive naive CD8 T cells. Study conclusions and caveats: Researchers report CXCR3 expression partially decreased after cryopreservation, with fresh PBMCs used in most assays. TRBV-TRBJ usage was alike in naive CXCR3-negative and CXCR3-positive cells but differed in memory cells. Diversity in memory CD8+ cells fell much lower than the comparably high levels seen in both naive subsets.

Naive CD8+ T cells showed CD45RO-CCR7+CD27+CD95-. This CDR3 is built from 16 residues. The gene calls are TRBV12-3 or TRBV12-4 and TRBJ1-6. The sample comprised naive CXCR3- CD8+ T cells from blood. Subset defined: CD45RO-CCR7+CD27+CD95- naive CD8+ T cells lacking CXCR3 (TNR3-). The sequence derives from a human donor in good health. Some clones in this sample may be carry-over from other donors' samples. CDR3 sequence: CASSWQDSSYNSPLHF.